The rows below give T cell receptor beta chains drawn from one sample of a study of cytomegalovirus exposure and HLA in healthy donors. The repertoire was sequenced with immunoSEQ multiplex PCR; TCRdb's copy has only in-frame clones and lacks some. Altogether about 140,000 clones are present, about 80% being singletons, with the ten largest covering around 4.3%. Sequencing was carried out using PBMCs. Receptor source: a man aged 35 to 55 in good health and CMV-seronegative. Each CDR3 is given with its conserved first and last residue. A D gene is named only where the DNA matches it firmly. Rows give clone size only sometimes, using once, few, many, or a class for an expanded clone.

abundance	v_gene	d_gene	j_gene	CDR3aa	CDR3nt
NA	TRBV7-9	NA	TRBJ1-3	CASSLNPGASGTIYF	TGTGCCAGCAGCTTAAACCCAGGGGCCTCAGGCACCATATATTTT
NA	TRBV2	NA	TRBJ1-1	CASRGPIQNTEAFF	TGTGCCAGCAGGGGCCCGATTCAGAACACTGAAGCTTTCTTT
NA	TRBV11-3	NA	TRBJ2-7	CASSPGEQYF	TGTGCCAGCAGCCCAGGCGAGCAGTACTTC
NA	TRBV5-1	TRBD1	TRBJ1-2	CASSPGQGAGNYGYTF	TGCGCCAGCAGTCCGGGACAGGGGGCGGGTAACTATGGCTACACCTTC
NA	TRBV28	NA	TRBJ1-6	CASSLFLRGNSPLHF	TGTGCCAGCAGTTTATTCCTACGGGGTAATTCACCCCTCCACTTT
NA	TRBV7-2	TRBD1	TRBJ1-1	CASSLEIDRGYGAFF	TGTGCCAGCAGCTTAGAGATCGACAGGGGGTACGGAGCTTTCTTT
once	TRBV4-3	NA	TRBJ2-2	CASSQFRNTGELFF	TGCGCCAGCAGCCAATTCAGGAACACCGGGGAGCTGTTTTTT
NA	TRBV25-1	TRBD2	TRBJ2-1	CASRAAGGIEGAQFF	TGTGCCAGCAGGGCAGCGGGGGGAATTGAGGGGGCGCAGTTCTTC
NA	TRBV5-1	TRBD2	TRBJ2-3	CASSSGGGFTDTQYF	TGCGCCAGCAGCTCTGGCGGGGGGTTCACAGATACGCAGTATTTT
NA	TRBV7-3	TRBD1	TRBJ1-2	CASRNGTELWGYTF	TGTGCCAGCAGAAACGGGACAGAACTATGGGGCTACACCTTC
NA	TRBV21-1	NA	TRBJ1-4	CASSPSGTGYEKLFF	TGTGCCAGCAGCCCATCCGGGACAGGCTACGAAAAACTGTTTTTT
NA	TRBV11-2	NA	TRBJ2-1	CASSRDFQAEQFF	TGTGCCAGCAGCCGGGACTTCCAGGCTGAGCAGTTCTTC
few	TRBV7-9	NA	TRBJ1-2	CASSPRNYGYTF	TGTGCCAGCAGCCCCAGGAACTATGGCTACACCTTC
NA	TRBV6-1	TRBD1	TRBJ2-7	CASRTGGVIYEQYF	TGTGCCAGCAGGACAGGGGGAGTGATCTACGAGCAGTACTTC
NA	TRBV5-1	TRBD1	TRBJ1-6	CASSFRTGGTSPLHF	TGCGCCAGCAGCTTCAGGACAGGGGGCACTTCACCCCTCCACTTT
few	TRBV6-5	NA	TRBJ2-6	CASRPQGSGANVLTF	TGTGCCAGCAGACCACAGGGCTCTGGGGCCAACGTCCTGACTTTC
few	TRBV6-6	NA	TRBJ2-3	CASSPGEDTQYF	TGTGCCAGCAGCCCCGGGGAAGATACGCAGTATTTT
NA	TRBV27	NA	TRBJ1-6	CASSLTGYNSPLHF	TGTGCCAGCAGTTTAACGGGGTATAATTCACCCCTCCACTTT
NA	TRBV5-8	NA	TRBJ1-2	CASSLVVGSANYGYTF	TGTGCCAGCAGCTTGGTCGTCGGGAGCGCCAACTATGGCTACACCTTC
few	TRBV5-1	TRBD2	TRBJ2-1	CASSSPTSGGTSEQFF	TGCGCCAGCAGCTCTCCGACTAGCGGGGGAACGAGTGAGCAGTTCTTC
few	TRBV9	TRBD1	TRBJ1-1	CASSVGRDRDTEAFF	TGTGCCAGCAGCGTAGGTAGGGACAGGGACACTGAAGCTTTCTTT
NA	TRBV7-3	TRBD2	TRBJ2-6	CASSRTGTSSGANVLTF	TGTGCCAGCAGCCGTACAGGGACTAGCTCTGGGGCCAACGTCCTGACTTTC
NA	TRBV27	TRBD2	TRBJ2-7	CASSLPPSGGSGGKQYF	TGTGCCAGCAGTTTACCCCCCAGCGGGGGGTCTGGTGGCAAGCAGTACTTC
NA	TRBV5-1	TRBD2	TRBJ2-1	CASSWTSGGASYNEQFF	TGCGCCAGCAGCTGGACTAGCGGGGGGGCCAGTTACAATGAGCAGTTCTTC
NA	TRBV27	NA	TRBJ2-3	CASSLTYRQGTDTQYF	TGTGCCAGCAGTTTAACCTACCGGCAGGGAACAGATACGCAGTATTTT
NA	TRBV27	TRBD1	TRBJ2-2	CASRGGQATGELFF	TGTGCCAGCAGGGGGGGACAGGCCACCGGGGAGCTGTTTTTT
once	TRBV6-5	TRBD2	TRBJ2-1	CASIQSGGLYNEQFF	TGTGCCAGCATACAAAGCGGGGGGTTGTACAATGAGCAGTTCTTC
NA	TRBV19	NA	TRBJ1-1	CASSDYFDTEAFF	TGTGCCAGTAGTGACTATTTTGACACTGAAGCTTTCTTT
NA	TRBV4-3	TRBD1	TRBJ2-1	CASSQGRQGHEQFF	TGCGCCAGCAGCCAAGGGCGACAGGGACATGAGCAGTTCTTC
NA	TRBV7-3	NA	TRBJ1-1	CASSLAYRNTEAFF	TGTGCCAGCAGCTTAGCGTACCGGAACACTGAAGCTTTCTTT
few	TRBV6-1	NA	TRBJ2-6	CASSDLTGFSSNVLTF	TGTGCCAGCAGTGACCTAACAGGGTTTTCCTCCAACGTCCTGACTTTC
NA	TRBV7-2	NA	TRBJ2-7	CASSPTPGWTYEQYF	TGTGCCAGCAGCCCTACCCCGGGGTGGACCTACGAGCAGTACTTC
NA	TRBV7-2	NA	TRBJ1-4	CASSRGTNEKLFF	TGTGCCAGCAGCCGCGGGACTAATGAAAAACTGTTTTTT
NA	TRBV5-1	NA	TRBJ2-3	CASSLEGDRTDTQYF	TGCGCCAGCAGCTTGGAGGGGGACCGCACAGATACGCAGTATTTT
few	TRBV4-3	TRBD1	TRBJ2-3	CASSYGQGTDTQYF	TGCGCCAGCAGCTATGGACAGGGCACAGATACGCAGTATTTT
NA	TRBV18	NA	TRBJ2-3	CASSPPARQGPTDTQYF	TGTGCCAGCTCACCACCGGCCCGGCAGGGTCCCACAGATACGCAGTATTTT
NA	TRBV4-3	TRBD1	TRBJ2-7	CASSQDYRGTYEQYF	TGCGCCAGCAGCCAAGATTACAGGGGGACCTACGAGCAGTACTTC
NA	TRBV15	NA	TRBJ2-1	CATSRQGSSYNEQFF	TGTGCCACCAGCAGACAGGGGAGCTCCTACAATGAGCAGTTCTTC
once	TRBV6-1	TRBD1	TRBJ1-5	CASSEGQTYSNQPQHF	TGTGCCAGCAGTGAGGGACAGACCTATAGCAATCAGCCCCAGCATTTT
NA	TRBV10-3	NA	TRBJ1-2	CAISESQGPYGYTF	TGTGCCATCAGTGAGTCGCAGGGGCCCTATGGCTACACCTTC
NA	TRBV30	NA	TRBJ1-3	CAWGSQGSGNTIYF	TGTGCCTGGGGAAGCCAGGGCTCTGGAAACACCATATATTTT
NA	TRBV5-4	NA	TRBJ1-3	CASTVKSGVSGNTIYF	TGTGCCAGCACCGTAAAGAGCGGGGTATCTGGAAACACCATATATTTT
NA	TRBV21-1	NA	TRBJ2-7	CASSKREDRTSYEQYF	TGTGCCAGCAGCAAAAGGGAGGACAGGACCTCCTACGAGCAGTACTTC
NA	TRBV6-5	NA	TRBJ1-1	CASSLSTGTEAFF	TGTGCCAGCAGCCTCTCCACGGGGACTGAAGCTTTCTTT
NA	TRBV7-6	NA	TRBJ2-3	CASSLVWGDSTDTQYF	TGTGCCAGCAGCTTAGTGTGGGGGGACAGCACAGATACGCAGTATTTT
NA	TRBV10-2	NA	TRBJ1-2	CASSESGDYGYTF	TGCGCCAGCAGTGAGAGCGGGGACTATGGCTACACCTTC